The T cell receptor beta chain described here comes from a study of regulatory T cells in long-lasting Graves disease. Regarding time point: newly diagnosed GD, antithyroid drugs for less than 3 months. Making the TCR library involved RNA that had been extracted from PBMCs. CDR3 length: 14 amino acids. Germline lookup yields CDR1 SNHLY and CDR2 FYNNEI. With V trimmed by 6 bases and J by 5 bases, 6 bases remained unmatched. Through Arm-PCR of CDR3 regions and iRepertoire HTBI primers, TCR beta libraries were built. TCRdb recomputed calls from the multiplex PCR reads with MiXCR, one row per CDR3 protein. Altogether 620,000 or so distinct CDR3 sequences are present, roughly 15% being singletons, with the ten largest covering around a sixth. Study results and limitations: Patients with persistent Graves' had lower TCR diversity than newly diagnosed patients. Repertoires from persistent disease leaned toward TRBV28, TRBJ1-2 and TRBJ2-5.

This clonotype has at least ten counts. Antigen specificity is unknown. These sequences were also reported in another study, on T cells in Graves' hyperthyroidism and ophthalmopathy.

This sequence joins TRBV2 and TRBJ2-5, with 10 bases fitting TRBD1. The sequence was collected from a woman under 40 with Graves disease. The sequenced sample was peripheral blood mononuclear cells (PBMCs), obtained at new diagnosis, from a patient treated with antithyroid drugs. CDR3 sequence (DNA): TGTGCCAGCAGCAGGGACAGGGGCGGGGAGACCCAGTACTTC. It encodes CASSRDRGGETQYF.